Described below is a single T cell receptor (beta chain) sequence and its context. Its antigen is still unknown. Germline is not matched at one junction end, which may reflect a read error. The sample originates from a study of tumor and adjacent non-tumor tissue in lung cancer. About the research overall: Some 3.9 million productive TCRbeta reads were obtained per sample on average.

RNA was extracted from bulk tissue without any cell sorting. CDR3 size: 16 residues. The library came from three nested PCR rounds adapted from ARM-PCR protocols. TCRdb fed the multiplex PCR reads into MiXCR, producing one record per CDR3 protein. Of 95,000 to 150,000 distinct CDR3 sequences in the sample, 60% to 70% were seen once. Study results and limitations: In normal lung, the top 100 clones were significantly more dominant than in tumor.

Sequences were obtained from lung tumor tissue. The chain joins TRBV12-3 or TRBV12-4 to TRBJ2-1, with 15 bases matching TRBD2. The TCR comes from a young man with non-small cell lung cancer. CDR3 nucleotides: TGTGCCAGCACCCGGACTAGCGGGGGGGTCGGTAATGAGCAGTTATTC. Protein: CASTRTSGGVGNEQLF.